This T cell receptor (beta chain) was identified in a study of T cell responses to AZD1222 COVID-19 vaccine. Study-wide results and limits: At baseline, just six AZD1222 recipients tested seropositive. Possibly, clonal diversity was underestimated; donors were largely white British and included more females.

The CDR3 is 13 residues long. Trimming left V 0 bases short and J 5 bases short, with 7 bases between. Germline assignment: CDR1 ENHRY and CDR2 SYGVKD. Measured with immunoSEQ multiplex PCR; TCRdb has only the in-frame clones, and not every one. The sample has more than 100,000 clones, roughly 88% seen once; the top ten hold about 3.5%. As for this clone: No antigen is known for it.

This receptor was identified in an adult in good health. This chain connects TRBV10-3 to TRBJ1-1, with D unclear. This sample comprised peripheral blood, obtained on day 0 of AZD1222 vaccination. CDR3 DNA: TGTGCCATCAGTGAGTCGTGGCGTACTGAAGCTTTCTTT. Translating gives CAISESWRTEAFF.